This paragraph covers one T cell receptor (beta chain) sequence. Its antigen is as yet unknown. Here immunoSEQ multiplex PCR was the method, and the copy in TCRdb shows in-frame clones only, minus some. The sample shows thousands of clones, about four fifths of them seen only once. The data derive from a study of OX40 agonist ivuxolimab in advanced cancers. Study-wide context: Intravenous ivuxolimab at 0.01 to 10 mg/kg was given to patients every 2 weeks.

The CDR3 totals 16 residues. Germline V gene lookup returns CDR1 WSHSY and CDR2 SAAADI. V was clipped by 1 base and J by 2 bases; unmatched bases: 5. General study points: In the 0.1 to 3.0 mg/kg range, CD4+ and CD8+ blood T cells had expanded clonally by week 6.

This receptor was taken from an adult with an advanced solid tumor such as melanoma, head and neck, liver or kidney cancer. Here the sequenced sample was CD4+ or CD8+ T cells sorted from blood, taken in a trial of the OX40 agonist ivuxolimab. The V and J genes are TRBV10-2 and TRBJ2-1; 7 bases match TRBD2. CDR3 sequence: CASSEWPSGAYNEQFF. CDR3 coding DNA: TGCGCCAGCAGTGAGTGGCCTAGCGGAGCCTACAATGAGCAGTTCTTC.